Shown below are 14 T cell receptor beta chains from a single sample sequenced in a study of blood T cell repertoires in COVID-19. Profiled with immunoSEQ multiplex PCR; TCRdb holds only in-frame clones, not every one. The data hold about 230,000 clones, with 70% to 90% observed a single time. Sequenced: peripheral blood. The receptor set was obtained from a man between 45 and 60 years old with COVID-19, enrolled during active disease.

This chain joins TRBV4-2 and TRBJ2-7; 11 nucleotides line up with TRBD2. The CDR3 loop spans 16 amino acids. Germline values: CDR1 LGHNA, CDR2 YNFKEQ. Germline trimming cut 0 bases from V and 5 bases from J; bases unmatched to any gene: 6. CDR3 bases: TGTGCCAGCAGCCAAGATCTAACTAGCGGGGGAAACGAGCAGTACTTC. This translates into CASSQDLTSGGNEQYF.

This chain uses TRBV9 with TRBJ1-3; TRBD1 matches at 8 bases. The CDR3 extends over 16 amino acids. Trimming removed 4 bases from V and 1 base from J; junction bases left unmatched: 7. In germline, CDR1 is SGDLS, CDR2 YYNGEE. The CDR3 sequence: CASSSRTGGSGNTIYF. The CDR3 bases are TGTGCCAGCAGCAGTAGAACAGGGGGATCTGGAAACACCATATATTTT.

The chain joins TRBV27 to TRBJ2-5; D possibly corresponds to TRBD1 (5 bases). Germline V lookup: CDR1 MNHEY, CDR2 SMNVEV (reference sequence). Trimming removed 5 bases at V and 0 bases at J, with 16 bases between. The CDR3 length is 16 residues. The CDR3 DNA reads as TGTGCCAGCAGTAATAGCCGGACACAGTACCAAGAGACCCAGTACTTC. Its protein product is CASSNSRTQYQETQYF.

This chain links TRBV6-5 with TRBJ2-3; D unresolved. The CDR3 length is 12 residues. V was clipped by 6 bases and J by 0 bases, with 4 bases between them. Per germline, CDR1 MNHEY and CDR2 SVGAGI. This chain's CDR3 is CASSRSTDTQYF. The CDR3 coding sequence is TGTGCCAGCAGCAGGAGCACAGATACGCAGTATTTT.

About this clone: Other DNA sequences within the sample encode an identical CDR3. V usage is TRBV19 and J usage is TRBJ2-2, with D possibly TRBD1 on 6 matching bases. CDR3 length: 14 residues. V was clipped by 3 bases and J by 4 bases, with 9 bases between them. Germline values: CDR1 LNHDA, CDR2 SQIVND (reference sequence). The CDR3 DNA is TGTGCCAGTAGTATTCAGGGGTCCACCGGGGAGCTGTTTTTT. As protein: CASSIQGSTGELFF.

CDR3 region: CASSLVAGGINTGELFF. The CDR3 DNA reads TGTGCCAGCAGCTTAGTGGCAGGGGGCATTAACACCGGGGAGCTGTTTTTT. This chain links TRBV7-8 with TRBJ2-2; 8 bases line up with TRBD1. The germline gives CDR1 SGHVS, CDR2 FQNEAQ. The CDR3 runs to 17 residues. With 1 base clipped from V and 2 bases from J, the junction kept 6 bases outside the gene matches.

CDR3 sequence reads: CASSAGTGLNTEAFF. The CDR3 bases are TGTGCCAGCAGCGCCGGGACAGGTTTGAACACTGAAGCTTTCTTT. The J gene is TRBJ1-1, the V gene TRBV11-2; 8 nucleotides agree with TRBD1. The CDR3 is 15 residues long. After removal of 5 bases from V and 0 bases from J, the junction contained 5 bases not matched to a gene. The germline gives CDR1 SGHAT, CDR2 FQNNGV.

This clone was recorded once. The chain carries TRBV15 and TRBJ2-7, with 13 bases aligning to TRBD2. The length of the CDR3 is 15 residues. Germline lookup yields CDR1 LNHNV and CDR2 YYDKDF (reference sequence). V shed 5 bases, J shed 1 base, and the junction held 2 bases outside the gene matches. CDR3 sequence (DNA): TGTGCCACCAGCGAGGGACTAGCGGGATCCTACGAGCAGTACTTC. Amino acid sequence: CATSEGLAGSYEQYF.

This clone has a handful of counts. V and J are TRBV27 and TRBJ2-2; 7 bases are shared with TRBD1. With 3 bases clipped from V and 0 bases from J, the junction kept 10 bases outside the gene matches. The CDR3 totals 18 residues. Germline loops: CDR1 MNHEY, CDR2 SMNVEV (reference sequence). CDR3 nucleotide sequence: TGTGCCAGCAGTTTCCGACTCGACAGGGAAGCGAACACCGGGGAGCTGTTTTTT. It specifies CASSFRLDREANTGELFF.

This clone was seen a handful of times. CDR3 loop: CASSLFVTGEDGYTF. The CDR3 region has the DNA TGTGCCAGCAGCTTATTCGTAACAGGGGAGGATGGCTACACCTTC. The chain couples TRBV7-9 to TRBJ1-2; TRBD1 agrees at 7 bases. Germline lookup yields CDR1 SEHNR and CDR2 FQNEAQ (reference sequence). The V and J ends lost 2 bases and 6 bases, in that order; junction bases with no gene match: 9. The CDR3 has 15 amino acids.

This clone was seen just once. The chain couples TRBV5-8 to TRBJ2-2; the D gene is possibly TRBD1 (6 bases). V lost 4 bases and J lost 2, with 15 bases in between. This CDR3 contains 16 residues. From germline, CDR1 is SGHTS and CDR2 YDEGEE. In nucleotides, the CDR3 is TGTGCCAGCAGCGCGCCCTGGGACATAAACACCGGGGAGCTGTTTTTT. It specifies CASSAPWDINTGELFF.

This CDR3 reads CASRARGIETQYF. The CDR3, as DNA: TGTGCCAGTAGGGCCAGGGGGATTGAGACCCAGTACTTC. The chain employs TRBV19 and TRBJ2-5; TRBD1 matches at 7 bases. The CDR3 consists of 13 residues. Trimming removed 6 bases from V and 5 bases from J; junction bases left unmatched: 6. In germline, CDR1 is LNHDA, CDR2 SQIVND (reference sequence).

This clone was observed once. This chain uses TRBV7-3 with TRBJ2-1; D uncertain. Germline V lookup: CDR1 SGHTA, CDR2 FQGTGA. Trimming removed 2 bases at V and 2 bases at J, with 10 bases between. The CDR3 consists of 15 residues. The CDR3 reads CASSLFRSAYNEQFF. In DNA, the CDR3 is TGTGCCAGCAGCTTATTCAGGTCGGCCTACAATGAGCAGTTCTTC.

This chain connects TRBV18 to TRBJ1-1; tentative D call: TRBD1 (6 bases). Trimming left V 6 bases short and J 0 bases short, with 17 bases between. The CDR3 is 16 amino acids. CDR1 is KGHSH, CDR2 LQKENI, per germline. CDR3 residues: CASSRQGTTMNTEAFF. CDR3 nucleotides: TGTGCCAGCTCCCGTCAAGGGACAACCATGAACACTGAAGCTTTCTTT.